This T cell receptor beta chain appears in the sequencing data of a study of regulatory T cells in long-lasting Graves disease (dated by TCRdb to the early 2020s). Looking at the study overall: In the newly diagnosed Graves' disease group, patients had been taking antithyroid drugs for less than 3 months. TCR sequencing covered some 13 persistent and approximately 20 newly diagnosed Graves' disease patients, 33 samples in total. Peripheral blood TCR sequencing and RNA sequencing compared persistent Graves' disease patients with newly diagnosed Graves' disease patients. The study was registered as a clinical trial and conducted in China.

Trimming takes 6 bases from V and 8 bases from J, and the germline ends sit 11 bases apart. Based on the germline V gene, the CDR1 and CDR2 sequences are MNHNS and SASEGT. The CDR3, from cysteine to phenylalanine, totals 13 residues. Only the CDR3 part of the read is kept: 39 bases, read in frame from the first base. The method was multiplex PCR. Sequencing used an Illumina HiSeq 4000. TCR beta libraries were built with iRepertoire HTBI primers and Arm-PCR amplification of CDR3 regions. PCR products were gel purified before sequencing. As for the original processing: A total of 62 TRBV and 14 TRBJ segments were identified across samples and were used for gene usage analysis of CDR3 amino acid clonotypes. COPE and FqMerger were used to merge the filtered high-quality paired reads into contigs. BLAST was used to align contigs to IMGT TRBV, TRBD and TRBJ reference genes, with CDR3 defined following IMGT. Clonotypes above 0.1% frequency were classified as highly expanded clones. Repertoire diversity was measured by Shannon entropy, and V-J evenness by the Gini coefficient. Clonotypes shared by more than one individual were considered public. In-frame beta chains were kept once TCRdb had trimmed the public reads at Q25 with fastp and called clones with MiXCR. Every entry covers one CDR3 protein and lists the most common genes and DNA from its rows. TCRdb assigned the V and J calls; the authors' analysis was not used. The sample records around 320,000 distinct CDR3 sequences, roughly a sixth of which are singletons. Less than 35% of the sample is taken by the ten largest.

The investigation overall reported the following: Lower TCR Shannon entropy and fewer highly expanded clones were observed in persistent Graves' disease patients than in newly diagnosed patients, which suggested clonal expansion. More public clonotypes were shared among persistent patients (under 3,000) than among newly diagnosed patients (more than 950). Persistent disease showed preferential use of TRBV28, TRBJ1-2 and TRBJ2-5, whereas newly diagnosed disease favored TRBV20-1 and TRBJ2-1. Only the TCR beta chain was sequenced and analyzed. The authors noted that the small sample size was a limitation that may lower accuracy. Peripheral blood alone was examined, since thyroid tissue, which constituted the primary lesion, could not be accessed.

Points on this clonotype: Its antigen remains undetermined. No base quality information exists; no much larger clone differs at one position.

The time point label on this specimen signifies: newly diagnosed GD, antithyroid drugs for less than 3 months. RNA was extracted from PBMCs in TRIzol for both TCR sequencing and RNA sequencing. The diagnosis of Graves' disease was made according to American Thyroid Association guidelines. Recruitment of patients was carried out at an endocrinology department in Xi'an, China. From each patient, about 8.9 milliliters of peripheral blood was collected into an EDTA anticoagulant tube. PBMCs were isolated by Ficoll Paque Plus density gradient separation without further T cell sorting. RNA quality was checked with an Agilent 2100 Bioanalyzer and agarose gel, and concentration with a NanoDrop 2000. This sample was shared with a second study, whose subject was T cells in Graves' hyperthyroidism and ophthalmopathy. In that second paper, the authors write: Graves' hyperthyroidism was defined as stable when no progression to ophthalmopathy occurred over 18 months of follow-up. The hyperthyroidism patients were between 18 and 65 years old and newly diagnosed, with a disease duration of less than 2 months. Exclusion was applied to patients with uncontrolled infections, other autoimmune diseases, pregnancy or lactation. Diagnoses were established on the basis of clinical symptoms, serum thyroxine and TRAb, thyroid ultrasound, and orbital computed tomography. The first round of RT-PCR for the TCR CDR3 was performed with the HTBI primer set and the Qiagen OneStep RT-PCR kit. Most expanded thyroid clonotypes (frequency above 0.001) were also detected in blood, a finding suggesting that blood repertoires may reflect thyroid immune responses. A 13 V-J signature model separated ophthalmopathy from stable hyperthyroidism, with nearly 90% sensitivity and just under 84% specificity in cross-validation and 80%/75% in testing. In validation, the model predicted progression to ophthalmopathy with about 71% sensitivity and around 72% specificity, a median of approximately 6.7 months before onset. TCR V-J signatures able to tell the groups apart were searched for in a discovery cohort of about a hundred patients, of whom 40 to 45 had Graves' ophthalmopathy and roughly 58 had stable Graves' hyperthyroidism. Prospective prediction of ophthalmopathy was tested in an independent validation cohort consisting of under 20 hyperthyroidism patients and 17 patients who later progressed to ophthalmopathy. For training and testing, the roughly 100 patients in the discovery cohort were randomly divided in a 7:3 ratio. Thyroid tissue and blood T-cell repertoires from over 5 Graves' hyperthyroidism patients were also compared in the study. Following sampling, methimazole starting at 30 mg daily was given to hyperthyroidism patients, and high-dose intravenous methylprednisolone was given to ophthalmopathy patients. The libraries were constructed in a second round of multiplex PCR and then size-selected and purified. Libraries were sequenced paired-end with 100 bp reads on an Illumina HiSeq2000. Raw data were processed with SOAPnuke, discarding reads with adapters, uncalled bases, mean Phred below 15, or no exact constant-primer or identifier match. COPE v1.2.5 was used to merge high-quality paired reads, and clonotypes were defined as unique nucleotide sequences. MiTCR v1.1 was used to align clonotypes to the IMGT TRBV, TRBD and TRBJ reference segments. The analysis included only V-J combinations with a frequency above 0.0001, which together covered 99% to 99.2% of the repertoires. A TCS score was defined as the ratio between F50 (clonal expansion) and ExV (chaos), using BLOSUM62-based TCRdist between CDR3 peptides within each V-J. Welch's t-statistics and random forest reduced around 520 V-J features to some 14, which were used in a naive Bayes classifier (R e1071). Sample size was not statistically predetermined, and blinding of investigators to group allocation was not performed. TCR Vbeta CDR3 sequencing of 130 to 150 peripheral blood samples (over 40 ophthalmopathy, 75 to 85 hyperthyroidism and some 17 progressor patients) is reported in the paper.

In this chain, TRBV6-1 is recombined with TRBJ1-6; D gene: possibly TRBD1, on 5 matching bases. This TCR was recovered from a man in his forties with Graves disease. Donor details come from another sample of the same person, matched by shared clones. This sample comprised peripheral blood mononuclear cells (PBMCs), obtained at new diagnosis, from a patient treated with antithyroid drugs. The sequenced DNA: TGTGCCAGCAGCCACACCAGGGATTCACCCCTCCACTTT. The resulting protein is CASSHTRDSPLHF.